This T cell receptor beta chain was obtained from a study of blood T cell repertoires in COVID-19. Across the study: COVID-19 samples, acute and convalescent, were from the United States, Italy and Spain. PBMCs, B-cell-depleted T cells, or T cells were the source of the cDNA or gDNA that made up the material.

The V gene's germline CDR1 is SGHDT and CDR2 YYEEEE. The CDR3 is 11 amino acids. V lost 0 bases and J lost 13, with 9 bases in between. Seattle cases were enrolled at active infection and followed longitudinally. Authors' methods: Reference gene primers were amplified, and this amplification served to estimate nucleated cell counts. The assay was immunoSEQ multiplex PCR, and TCRdb's table has in-frame clones only and misses some. That table furnishes V, J and clone size, whereas the DNA furnished D and trimming. The top ten hold 0.8% to 0.9% of the sample, which has around 460,000 clones, roughly 89% seen once.

The rearrangement joins TRBV5-6 to TRBJ2-3, with D tentatively TRBD2 (6 bases). This sequence originates from a man between 18 and 29 years old with COVID-19, enrolled during active disease. Sequences were obtained from peripheral blood. The CDR3 DNA is TGTGCCAGCAGCTTGGGGAGGGTGGAGTATTTT. It is translated as CASSLGRVEYF. Drawing the rest from reference TRBV5-6 and TRBJ2-3, the complete variable domain is DAGVTQSPTHLIKTRGQQVTLRCSPKSGHDTVSWYQQALGQGPQFIFQYYEEEERQRGNFPDRFSGHQFPNYSSELNVNALLLGDSALYLCASSLGRVEYFGPGTRLTVL.